The 6 T cell receptor beta chains in this list originate from one sample, sequenced in a study of T cells in localized non-small cell lung cancer. The table came from immunoSEQ multiplex PCR; TCRdb's copy has only in-frame clones and leaves some out. The table lists approximately 3,000 clones, 39% of them singletons. The source material was normal lung tissue next to the tumor, sampled before any cancer treatment. The source of these receptors is a woman aged 40-70 years with stage I lung adenocarcinoma.

This chain connects TRBV28 to TRBJ1-4; a possible D gene is TRBD1 (6 bases). There are 13 residues in the CDR3. The germline CDR1 and CDR2 sequences are MDHEN and SYDVKM. Trimming shortened V by 6 bases and J by 6 bases, and 11 bases separated the two germline ends. Here the CDR3 DNA reads TGTGCCAGCAGCCGTCGGACAGATGAAAAACTGTTTTTT. Translation: CASSRRTDEKLFF. The full variable domain, rest sourced from reference TRBV28 and TRBJ1-4, is DVKVTQSSRYLVKRTGEKVFLECVQDMDHENMFWYRQDPGLGLRLIYFSYDVKMKEKGDIPEGYSVSREKKERFSLILESASTNQTSMYLCASSRRTDEKLFFGSGTQLSVL.

The V and J genes are TRBV6-8 and TRBJ2-1; D gene uncertain. The germline V gene has CDR1 MNHGY and CDR2 SAAAGT. Between the trimmed V and J ends, which lost 0 bases and 4 bases, there was a span of 7 bases. There are 14 residues in the CDR3. The CDR3 reads CASSYSNPYNEQFF. In nucleotides, the CDR3 is TGTGCCAGCAGTTACTCGAACCCATACAATGAGCAGTTCTTC.

This clone was picked up a small number of times. This chain uses TRBV9 with TRBJ2-7, with TRBD2 as a possible D gene (5 bases). Trimming removed 0 bases from V and 5 bases from J, with 18 bases in between. This CDR3 has 16 amino acids. Germline V lookup: CDR1 SGDLS, CDR2 YYNGEE. This chain's CDR3 is CASSVAPQEMRDEQYF. For the CDR3, the DNA is TGTGCCAGCAGCGTAGCTCCGCAGGAGATGCGGGACGAGCAGTACTTC.

The table lists this clone with a few counts. The rearrangement links TRBV19 to TRBJ1-2; D might be TRBD1 (5 bases). Germline V gives CDR1 LNHDA, CDR2 SQIVND (reference sequence). Trimming shortened V by 3 bases and J by 5 bases, and 13 bases separated the two germline ends. The CDR3 spans 14 residues. Here the CDR3 reads CASSMGQLGYGYTF. CDR3 DNA: TGTGCCAGTAGTATGGGGCAGTTGGGATATGGCTACACCTTC.

The CDR3 bases are TGTGCCAGCTCACCCTCCGGGAGAGTGACCCAGTACTTC. Translated, it gives CASSPSGRVTQYF. The chain employs TRBV18 and TRBJ2-5, with D perhaps matching TRBD2 (6 bases). CDR1 and CDR2 from the germline V gene are KGHSH and LQKENI. The CDR3 covers 13 residues. Trimming pared 3 bases from V and 7 bases from J, leaving 12 bases between.

Details on this clone: This sample also contains other DNA sequences that code for the same CDR3. V and J are TRBV18 and TRBJ2-3, with D maybe TRBD1 (5 bases). The CDR3 consists of 15 residues. The V end was cut by 3 bases, the J end by 5 bases, with 15 bases between. From germline, CDR1 is KGHSH and CDR2 LQKENI. The CDR3 sequence is CASSPPSGARDTQYF. Here the CDR3 DNA reads TGTGCCAGCTCACCTCCATCTGGGGCGAGAGATACGCAGTATTTT.